The 24 T cell receptor beta chains listed next were all sequenced from one sample in a study of tumor-infiltrating lymphocytes in primary liver carcinoma. Total RNA amounting to roughly 0.5 ug was the source from which TCR beta cDNA was made with a constant-region primer. It was through three nested multiplex PCR rounds of slightly modified ARM-PCR that TCR beta libraries arose. The two initial PCR rounds, roughly 9 cycles each, used TRBV1-TRBV30 forward and C-beta reverse primers. Each CDR3 protein is one row after TCRdb ran MiXCR on the multiplex PCR reads. The sample shows about 96,000 distinct CDR3 sequences, about 73% of them seen only once. Unsorted bulk tissue of roughly 18-31 mg yielded co-extracted RNA and DNA. The specimen was tumor-adjacent normal liver tissue. Source of these receptors: a man aged 40-55 years with primary liver carcinoma and hepatitis B virus infection.

In regard to this clonotype: The final CDR3 position lacks the conserved phenylalanine or tryptophan, pointing to a likely read error. The genes are TRBV11-2 and TRBJ2-1; weak D call: TRBD2 (5 bases). The CDR3 is made up of 15 amino acids. Germline-derived CDR1 and CDR2 are SGHAT and FQNNGV. This CDR3 reads CASGLGAAVHNEQFL. The CDR3 DNA follows: TGTGCCAGCGGCTTAGGAGCGGCAGTTCACAATGAGCAGTTCTTA.

This clonotype was picked up one time. Compared with germline, one end of the junction differs, possibly owing to a read error. This chain uses TRBV11-2 with TRBJ2-2; D not resolved. Looked up from germline, CDR1 is SGHAT and CDR2 is FQNNGV. CDR3 length: 14 amino acids. The DNA of the CDR3 is TGTACCAGCAGCTTCAGATCGAACGCCGGGGAGCTGTTTTTT. Protein: CTSSFRSNAGELFF.

The rearrangement links TRBV15 to TRBJ2-3; TRBD2 matches at 10 bases. The CDR3 length is 16 residues. The V gene's germline CDR1 is LNHNV and CDR2 YYDKDF (reference sequence). V gave up 5 bases and J gave up 2 bases; unmatched junction bases: 7. This chain's CDR3 is CATSEEREGYTDTQYF. The CDR3 nucleotides are TGTGCCACCAGCGAAGAGCGGGAGGGTTACACAGATACGCAGTATTTT.

Remarks on this clonotype: The junction and the germline gene differ at one end; a read error may be behind it. The genes are TRBV6-6 and TRBJ1-2; D unclear. The germline V gene encodes CDR1 MNHNY and CDR2 SVGAGI (reference sequence). CDR3 length equals 11 residues. This CDR3 is CASSCSQDYTF. The CDR3 DNA reads TGTGCAAGCAGTTGCTCGCAGGACTACACCTTC.

For this clonotype: The CDR3 end shows no conserved phenylalanine or tryptophan, and so a read error is likely. This chain links TRBV5-6 with TRBJ2-1; 7 positions agree with TRBD2. The CDR3 loop spans 16 amino acids. V dropped 2 bases and J dropped 3; count of bases not matched to a gene: 8. From germline, CDR1 is SGHDT and CDR2 YYEEEE. The CDR3 nucleotides are TGTGCCAGCAGCTTTCGGGTACTAGCGTTCTACAATGAGCAGTTCTTG. It specifies CASSFRVLAFYNEQFL.

On this clonotype itself: Relative to the germline gene, one junction end is altered; a read error may explain this. The chain joins TRBV5-5 to TRBJ1-1; D unresolved. This CDR3 spans 13 amino acids. Germline V gene lookup returns CDR1 SGHKS and CDR2 YYEKEE (reference sequence). CDR3 region: CVSSFEENTEAFF. CDR3 nucleotide sequence: TGTGTCAGCAGCTTCGAGGAGAACACTGAAGCTTTCTTT. Variable domain in full (rest from reference TRBV5-5 and TRBJ1-1): DAGVTQSPTHLIKTRGQQVTLRCSPISGHKSVSWYQQVLGQGPQFIFQYYEKEERGRGNFPDRFSARQFPNYSSELNVNALLLGDSALYLCVSSFEENTEAFFGQGTRLTVV.

Notes on this clonotype: An end of the junction does not agree with germline; a read error may underlie this. This rearrangement joins TRBV6-1 to TRBJ2-7; D perhaps matches TRBD2 (5 bases). Germline CDR1 is MNHNS and CDR2 is SASEGT. The CDR3 loop spans 16 amino acids. The CDR3 sequence: CASRTAATIIYYEQYF. CDR3 nucleotides: TGTGCTAGCAGGACCGCCGCGACTATCATTTACTACGAGCAGTACTTC.

This clonotype was recorded many times. The chain employs TRBV4-1 and TRBJ2-4; possibly TRBD2 for D (6 bases). The CDR3 extends over 21 amino acids. Germline V lookup: CDR1 MGHRA, CDR2 YSYEKL. V gave up 1 base and J gave up 2 bases, with 27 bases separating them. CDR3 loop: CASSQGGVEGRLPSSKNIQYF. The CDR3 DNA reads TGCGCCAGCAGCCAAGGCGGGGTAGAAGGGAGGCTCCCTAGCTCCAAAAACATTCAGTACTTC.

A remark on this clonotype: A read error may account for a junction end that differs from germline. The chain is built from TRBV11-3 and TRBJ2-1; 9 nucleotides match TRBD2. Germline CDR1 is SGHNT and CDR2 is YENEEA. The CDR3 spans 19 residues. The CDR3 nucleotides are TGCGCCAGTAGCTTAGATCAGCGGGAGGTGTTCAGCTCCTACAATGAGCAGTTCTTC. It is translated as CASSLDQREVFSSYNEQFF.

A remark on this clonotype: A much bigger clone sits one base away, suggesting this may be a read error. J is TRBJ1-5 and V is TRBV7-8, with no clear D. Per the germline V gene, CDR1 is SGHVS and CDR2 is FQNEAQ. The CDR3 has 15 amino acids. The CDR3 DNA reads TGTGCCAGCAGCGACGGGTCCGAGGATAGTCAGTCCCAGCATTTT. Its protein is CASSDGSEDSQSQHF.

Turning to this clonotype: Mismatch with germline at one junction end may stem from a read error. The chain is built from TRBV11-2 and TRBJ1-1; D not certain. Germline CDR1 reads SGHAT; CDR2 reads FQNNGV. The CDR3 spans 12 residues. The CDR3 DNA reads as TGTGCGAGCAGCTTTGGGTACAGTGAAGCTTTCTTT. Residues: CASSFGYSEAFF.

Details on this clonotype: This may be a read error: a much more frequent sequence differs by one nucleotide. The J gene is TRBJ1-5, the V gene TRBV30, with D maybe TRBD1 (5 bases). CDR1 GTSNPN and CDR2 SVGIG come from the germline V gene (reference sequence). The CDR3 loop spans 15 amino acids. The V end was cut by 0 bases, the J end by 6 bases, with 15 bases between. The chain's CDR3 is CAWSVYGGESQPQHF. CDR3 DNA sequence: TGTGCCTGGAGTGTATATGGAGGGGAAAGTCAGCCCCAGCATTTT.

Concerning this clonotype itself: Mismatch with germline at one junction end may stem from a read error. The V gene is TRBV4-1, the J gene TRBJ2-1; D is tentatively TRBD1 or TRBD2 (5 bases each). The CDR3 has 17 residues. The germline gives CDR1 MGHRA, CDR2 YSYEKL. In nucleotides, the CDR3 is TGCGCCAGCAGTCAAGATGGGGGACGCGGTGTCAGCAATGAGCAGTTCTTC. Its translation: CASSQDGGRGVSNEQFF.

The chain carries TRBV12-5 and TRBJ1-1; D might be TRBD1 (6 bases). The CDR3 covers 12 residues. Germline-derived CDR1 and CDR2 are LGHNT and FRNRAP. V lost 3 bases to trimming and J lost 11 bases, with 13 bases between them. Here the CDR3 DNA reads TGTGCTAGTGGTTTAGGACAGTGCAAGGCTTTCTTT. It yields the protein CASGLGQCKAFF.

A note on this clonotype: The junction departs from the called germline gene at one end, perhaps through a read error. The DNA of the CDR3 is TGTGCCATAAGTGAGCGGGCTGGCGCCTACAATGAGCAGTTCTTC. Protein sequence: CAISERAGAYNEQFF. The chain uses TRBV10-3 and TRBJ2-1; D is perhaps TRBD2 (6 bases). The CDR3 consists of 15 residues. Germline loops: CDR1 ENHRY, CDR2 SYGVKD.

The sample holds many counts of this clonotype. The V call is TRBV4-1, the J call TRBJ2-5, with 7 bases that match TRBD1. Trimming cost V 7 bases and J 0 bases; bases outside gene matches: 8. Germline CDR1 reads MGHRA; CDR2 reads YSYEKL. The CDR3 totals 15 residues. For the CDR3, the DNA is TGCGCCAGCACCTCCGGGACAGAGTACCAAGAGACCCAGTACTTC. Encoded protein: CASTSGTEYQETQYF.

This clonotype was detected many times. V is TRBV6-6 and J is TRBJ1-5, with D possibly matching TRBD1 (5 bases). Germline values: CDR1 MNHNY, CDR2 SVGAGI (reference sequence). Trimming took 1 base from V and 0 from J, leaving 10 bases between them. The CDR3 runs 16 residues. The DNA of the CDR3 is TGTGCCAGCAGTTACTACAGGACTTATAGCAATCAGCCCCAGCATTTT. It translates to CASSYYRTYSNQPQHF.

Comments on this clonotype: Sequence at one end of the junction differs from germline and may be a read error. V and J are TRBV11-2 and TRBJ1-6; weak D call: TRBD1 (6 bases). Germline values: CDR1 SGHAT, CDR2 FQNNGV. CDR3 length equals 16 residues. This CDR3 is CSSSSRRGTINSPLHF. CDR3 bases: TGTTCCAGTAGCTCAAGGAGGGGGACCATTAATTCACCCCTCCACTTT. The complete variable domain, with remaining parts taken from reference TRBV11-2 and TRBJ1-6, reads EAGVAQSPRYKIIEKRQSVAFWCNPISGHATLYWYQQILGQGPKLLIQFQNNGVVDDSQLPKDRFSAERLKGVDSTLKIQPAKLEDSAVYLCSSSSRRGTINSPLHFGNGTRLTVT.

As concerns this clonotype: A much larger clonotype is one base distant, so this may be a read error. The CDR3 carries no conserved terminal phenylalanine or tryptophan, so it likely arises from a read error. The chain recombines TRBV6-1 with TRBJ1-5; D is unresolved. This CDR3 is built from 13 residues. In germline, CDR1 is MNHNS, CDR2 SASEGT. Trimming removed 0 bases at V and 6 bases at J, with 6 bases between. CDR3 sequence reads: CASSEAEGQPQHL. The CDR3 coding sequence is TGTGCCAGCAGTGAAGCGGAAGGTCAGCCCCAGCATCTT.

For this clonotype: One junction end disagrees with the germline gene, perhaps due to a read error. The genes are TRBV11-2 and TRBJ2-5, with TRBD1 identical over 7 bases. The germline V gene has CDR1 SGHAT and CDR2 FQNNGV. The CDR3 has 14 amino acids. CDR3 loop: CTSGLTGSAETQYF. DNA for the CDR3: TGTACCAGCGGACTGACAGGGTCCGCGGAGACCCAGTACTTC.

The J gene is TRBJ2-3, the V gene TRBV30, with 7 bases lining up with TRBD2. This CDR3 region has 15 residues. Germline lookup yields CDR1 GTSNPN and CDR2 SVGIG (reference sequence). The ends lost 2 bases at V and 4 bases at J; junction bases unmatched: 9. Here the CDR3 reads CAWSIAGPSADTQYF. CDR3 in DNA: TGTGCCTGGAGTATAGCGGGCCCGAGCGCAGATACGCAGTATTTT.

A note on this clonotype: The conserved final phenylalanine or tryptophan is absent from the CDR3, which likely points to a read error. The V call is TRBV4-2, the J call TRBJ2-1, with a weak D call TRBD2 (7 bases). The CDR3 is 15 residues long. Per germline, CDR1 LGHNA and CDR2 YNFKEQ. CDR3: CASSQDLGGGGEQFI. DNA for the CDR3: TGTGCGAGCAGCCAAGACTTAGGGGGGGGCGGTGAGCAGTTCATC.

Turning to this clonotype: A read error may produce the germline difference seen at one junction end. V is TRBV11-2 and J is TRBJ2-3; D ambiguous. The germline CDR1 and CDR2 sequences are SGHAT and FQNNGV. The CDR3 runs 12 residues. The CDR3 region is CANSAWADTRYF. CDR3 nucleotide sequence: TGTGCCAACAGCGCTTGGGCAGATACGCGGTATTTT.

The sample holds many counts of this clonotype. V gene TRBV5-1 combines with J gene TRBJ1-5, with a weak D call TRBD1 (5 bases). V shed 0 bases and J shed 4 bases, with 11 bases lying between them. Germline V gene lookup returns CDR1 SGHRS and CDR2 YFSETQ. The CDR3 sequence is 15 residues long. In nucleotides, the CDR3 is TGCGCCAGCAGCTTGGCAGGGTTGGGAAATCAGCCCCAGCATTTT. This translates into CASSLAGLGNQPQHF. The entire variable domain, with the rest obtained from reference TRBV5-1 and TRBJ1-5, is as follows: KAGVTQTPRYLIKTRGQQVTLSCSPISGHRSVSWYQQTPGQGLQFLFEYFSETQRNKGNFPGRFSGRQFSNSRSEMNVSTLELGDSALYLCASSLAGLGNQPQHFGDGTRLSIL.